Below are 19 T cell receptor beta chains sequenced from a single sample in a study of lymphopenia after photon versus proton radiotherapy. Only in-frame clones appear in the TCRdb table, and some are missing; sequencing was by immunoSEQ multiplex PCR. This sample has about 34,000 clones, with roughly 84% found just once. The sample here was peripheral blood, taken from a patient treated with proton-based radiotherapy. The receptors were sampled from an older woman with pancreatic cancer.

This clone was picked up a small number of times. The gene calls are TRBV7-2 and TRBJ1-1; 7 nucleotides agree with TRBD1. In germline, CDR1 is SGHTA, CDR2 FQGNSA. J lost 4 bases, V lost 5 bases, and 10 bases had no gene match. The CDR3 has 15 residues. CDR3 in DNA: TGTGCCAGCAGCCTCGGACGATCAGGGGGCACTGAAGCTTTCTTT. Translating it yields CASSLGRSGGTEAFF.

This clone has more than one count but fewer than ten. This sequence joins TRBV7-2 and TRBJ1-4; D is ambiguous. Germline V gene data show CDR1 as SGHTA and CDR2 as FQGNSA. This CDR3 has 16 amino acids. V lost 0 bases and J 8 bases, leaving 16 bases between the germline ends. CDR3 nucleotide sequence: TGTGCCAGCAGCTTAGCGCGGGCAGATCAACGCGAAAAACTGTTTTTT. This sequence encodes CASSLARADQREKLFF.

This chain links TRBV20-1 with TRBJ2-1, with D perhaps TRBD2 (6 bases). V lost 1 base and J lost 10, with 8 bases in between. From germline, CDR1 is DFQATT and CDR2 SNEGSKA (reference sequence). CDR3 length: 11 residues. CDR3: CSARGGGEQFF. The CDR3 DNA is TGCAGTGCTAGAGGGGGAGGCGAGCAGTTCTTC.

The V call is TRBV18, the J call TRBJ2-7; TRBD1 is a possible D gene (5 bases). The CDR3 length is 15 residues. V shed 3 bases and J shed 2 bases, with 14 bases lying between them. CDR1 and CDR2 (germline): KGHSH, LQKENI. This CDR3 reads CASSPGVGVAYEQYF. DNA for the CDR3: TGTGCCAGCTCACCCGGCGTAGGGGTGGCCTACGAGCAGTACTTC.

The chain is built from TRBV27 and TRBJ1-1; 7 bases map to TRBD1. CDR3 length: 14 residues. The germline gives CDR1 MNHEY, CDR2 SMNVEV (reference sequence). Trimming removed 5 bases from V and 2 bases from J; junction bases left unmatched: 5. The CDR3 bases are TGTGCCAGCAGTCTGGGACAGCCTAACACTGAAGCTTTCTTT. It yields the protein CASSLGQPNTEAFF.

CDR3 DNA: TGTGCCAGTAGTATAGCTGGCCGCGCGTTGGAACTGTTTTTT. It specifies CASSIAGRALELFF. This chain joins TRBV19 and TRBJ1-4; no firm D call. CDR1 and CDR2 from the germline V gene are LNHDA and SQIVND (reference sequence). The V gene lost 1 base and the J gene lost 12 bases, with 15 bases spanning the gap. The CDR3 consists of 14 residues.

This clone appeared once. The chain combines TRBV5-8 with TRBJ2-7, with D possibly called TRBD1 or TRBD2 (5 bases each). With 1 base removed from V and 4 bases from J, the gap between germline ends came to 15 bases. Germline lookup yields CDR1 SGHTS and CDR2 YDEGEE. This CDR3 comprises 15 residues. The CDR3 coding sequence is TGTGCCAGCAGCTTGATTTCCGGGACGGCTTACGAGCAGTACTTC. Protein: CASSLISGTAYEQYF.

The V and J genes are TRBV4-2 and TRBJ2-1; the D is unclear. Trimming took 2 bases from V and 5 from J, leaving 7 bases between them. Per the germline V gene, CDR1 is LGHNA and CDR2 is YNFKEQ. This CDR3 region has 13 residues. CDR3 sequence reads: CASSQLTDNEQFF. Written as DNA, the CDR3 is TGTGCCAGCAGCCAACTTACCGACAATGAGCAGTTCTTC.

The V call is TRBV15, the J call TRBJ2-7; possibly TRBD1 or TRBD2 for D (5 bases each). The CDR3 length is 15 residues. Germline V gene data show CDR1 as LNHNV and CDR2 as YYDKDF (reference sequence). V was clipped by 0 bases and J by 3 bases, with 12 bases between them. CDR3 amino acids: CATSRDIGADYEQYF. DNA of the CDR3: TGTGCCACCAGCAGAGATATCGGGGCAGACTACGAGCAGTACTTC.

This chain connects TRBV7-2 to TRBJ2-2, with 9 nucleotides matching TRBD1. The V gene end was trimmed by 4 bases and the J gene end by 7 bases; junction bases not matched to a gene: 7. This CDR3 has 15 residues. Germline V gene sequence: CDR1 SGHTA, CDR2 FQGNSA. The chain's CDR3 is CASSSGQGWIGELFF. CDR3 nucleotides: TGTGCCAGCAGCTCCGGACAGGGGTGGATCGGGGAGCTGTTTTTT.

This sequence joins TRBV7-8 and TRBJ1-2, with a tentative D call TRBD1 (5 bases). Trimming took 0 bases from V and 8 from J, leaving 13 bases between them. CDR1 and CDR2 from the germline V gene are SGHVS and FQNEAQ. The length of the CDR3 is 14 residues. The CDR3 DNA sequence: TGTGCCAGCAGCTTAGCGGTTCTCAGGGCCGGCTACACCTTC. It yields the protein CASSLAVLRAGYTF.

This chain joins TRBV27 and TRBJ1-2, with TRBD1 matching over 8 bases. There are 15 residues in the CDR3. J lost 4 bases, V lost 4 bases, and 8 bases had no gene match. Germline assignment: CDR1 MNHEY and CDR2 SMNVEV (reference sequence). CDR3 DNA: TGTGCCAGCAGTTCCCAGGGGGCGGGTAGCTATGGCTACACCTTC. This gives the protein CASSSQGAGSYGYTF.

V gene TRBV15 combines with J gene TRBJ2-3; D is perhaps TRBD2 (6 bases). Germline V gives CDR1 LNHNV, CDR2 YYDKDF (reference sequence). CDR3 length: 11 residues. The ends were cut back, 5 bases at V and 12 bases at J, with 12 bases in the middle. Written as DNA, the CDR3 is TGTGCCACCAGCGGGGGACTTCTTCAGTATTTT. It specifies CATSGGLLQYF.

The chain has TRBV4-3 and TRBJ2-2; D is unresolved. CDR1 and CDR2 from the germline V gene are LGHNA and YSLEER. V was trimmed by 1 base and J by 3 bases, leaving 6 bases between them. This CDR3 is built from 14 residues. CDR3 coding DNA: TGCGCCAGCAGCCAAGGAGGAGACACCGGGGAGCTGTTTTTT. Its translation: CASSQGGDTGELFF.

The rearrangement links TRBV10-2 to TRBJ2-2; no clear D. V gave up 8 bases and J gave up 0 bases, with 13 bases separating them. Per germline, CDR1 WSHSY and CDR2 SAAADI. This CDR3 contains 15 residues. CDR3 residues: CASSATRANTGELFF. The CDR3 nucleotides read TGCGCCAGCTCTGCCACCAGAGCGAACACCGGGGAGCTGTTTTTT.

The chain combines TRBV5-4 with TRBJ2-2, with D perhaps TRBD2 (5 bases). Trimming left V 1 base short and J 0 bases short, with 7 bases between. Germline CDR1 is SGHNT and CDR2 is YYREEE (reference sequence). The CDR3 is 15 amino acids. In DNA, the CDR3 is TGTGCCAGCAGCTTGTTAGCGTCGAACACCGGGGAGCTGTTTTTT. Its translation: CASSLLASNTGELFF.

V gene TRBV5-8 combines with J gene TRBJ1-6; no clear D gene. This CDR3 spans 14 amino acids. V was shortened by 4 bases and J by 7 bases, with 12 bases between the two germline ends. Germline lookup yields CDR1 SGHTS and CDR2 YDEGEE. The CDR3 here is CASSLRTDNSPLHF. Written as DNA, the CDR3 is TGTGCCAGCAGCCTTCGGACGGACAATTCACCCCTCCACTTT. The full variable domain, in which reference TRBV5-8 and TRBJ1-6 provide the parts outside the CDR3, is EAGVTQSPTHLIKTRGQQATLRCSPISGHTSVYWYQQALGLGLQFLLWYDEGEERNRGNFPPRFSGRQFPNYSSELNVNALELEDSALYLCASSLRTDNSPLHFGNGTRLTVT.

V gene TRBV18 combines with J gene TRBJ2-7; D not resolved. The CDR3 extends over 15 amino acids. From germline, CDR1 is KGHSH and CDR2 LQKENI. V lost 3 bases, J lost 3 bases, and 15 bases lay in between. The CDR3 is CASSPAKLEFYEQYF. The CDR3 coding sequence is TGTGCCAGCTCACCCGCCAAATTGGAATTCTACGAGCAGTACTTC.

The CDR3 sequence: CASSQTAYGDTEAFF. CDR3 in DNA: TGTGCCAGCAGCCAGACCGCTTATGGAGACACTGAAGCTTTCTTT. J is TRBJ1-1 and V is TRBV14; no clear D. The CDR3 covers 15 residues. Germline assignment: CDR1 SGHDN and CDR2 FVKESK. Trimming removed 3 bases from V and 3 bases from J, with 14 bases in between.